This T cell receptor beta chain was profiled in a study of blood T cell repertoires in COVID-19. Looking at the study overall: Samples came from the United States, Italy and Spain, spanning acute and convalescent COVID-19. T cells, B-cell-depleted T cells, or PBMCs supplied cDNA or gDNA.

For this clone: Different DNA sequences within this sample yield the same CDR3.

Per the study methods: The assay estimated nucleated cells by amplifying reference gene primers. Profiled with immunoSEQ multiplex PCR; TCRdb holds only in-frame clones, not every one. D and trimming were read from the DNA, whereas the V and J calls and clone size are those reported in that table. The table records under 300,000 clones, around 84% of them present only once. The TCR comes from a woman aged 18-29 years with acute or convalescent COVID-19. The specimen sequenced was peripheral blood.

The CDR3 DNA is TGTGCCACCAGCAGAGCGTCAGGGGCAGGGAATGAGCAGTTCTTC. Its protein is CATSRASGAGNEQFF. This rearrangement joins TRBV15 to TRBJ2-1, with D possibly being TRBD1 (6 bases). Germline V lookup: CDR1 LNHNV, CDR2 YYDKDF (reference sequence). The V end was cut by 1 base, the J end by 7 bases, with 14 bases between. The CDR3 is made up of 15 amino acids.